This T cell receptor (beta chain) stems from a study of shared clonotypes between healthy human individuals. Study at large: Used for every donor were three CD4 naive, three CD4 memory, two CD8 naive and one CD8 memory plate.

CDR3 length: 15 residues. The J segment lost 0 bases and the V segment lost 4 bases, leaving 4 bases of the junction unmatched. CDR1 and CDR2 from the germline V gene are SGHKS and YYEKEE (reference sequence). Only in-frame clones appear in the TCRdb table, and some are missing; sequencing was by immunoSEQ multiplex PCR. The sample has roughly 1 million clones, under 80% seen once. V gene TRBV5-5 combines with J gene TRBJ1-5; 7 bases line up with TRBD1. The source material was memory CD4+ T cells sorted from blood. Subset indicated: CD45RA-negative fraction. The origin of this receptor is a young man in good health. DNA for the CDR3: TGTGCCAGCAGCACACAGGGGTATAGCAATCAGCCCCAGCATTTT. It codes for CASSTQGYSNQPQHF. Drawing the rest from reference TRBV5-5 and TRBJ1-5, the complete variable domain is DAGVTQSPTHLIKTRGQQVTLRCSPISGHKSVSWYQQVLGQGPQFIFQYYEKEERGRGNFPDRFSARQFPNYSSELNVNALLLGDSALYLCASSTQGYSNQPQHFGDGTRLSIL.